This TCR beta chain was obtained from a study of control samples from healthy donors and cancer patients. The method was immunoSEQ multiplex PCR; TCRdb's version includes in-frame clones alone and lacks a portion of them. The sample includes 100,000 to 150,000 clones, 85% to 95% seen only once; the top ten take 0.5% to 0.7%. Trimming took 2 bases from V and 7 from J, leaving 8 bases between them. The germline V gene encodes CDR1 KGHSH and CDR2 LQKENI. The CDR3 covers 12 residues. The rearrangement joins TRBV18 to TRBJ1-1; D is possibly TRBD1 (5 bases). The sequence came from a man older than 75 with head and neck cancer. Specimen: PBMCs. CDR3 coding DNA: TGTGCCAGCTCACCATGGGGCGGTGAAGCTTTCTTT. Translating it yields CASSPWGGEAFF.